This T cell receptor (beta chain) was obtained from a study of CD8 T cells in Susac syndrome. This clonotype came up once. The CDR3 sequence is 12 residues long. Trimming left V 2 bases short and J 11 bases short, with 11 bases between. Germline-derived CDR1 and CDR2 are SGHTA and FQGNSA. Reverse transcription used about 0.45 to 1 ug RNA and random hexamers. Each CDR3 protein gets one entry after TCRdb re-called the immunoSEQ multiplex PCR reads with MiXCR. The data contain about 150,000 distinct CDR3 sequences, approximately 95% of them singletons. The source of this sequence is a human donor with Susac syndrome. The sequencing input was CD4+ T cells from PBMCs. The rearrangement joins TRBV7-2 to TRBJ2-3; D gene uncertain. The CDR3 protein is CASSLIGVKQYF. DNA of the CDR3: TGTGCCAGCAGCTTAATTGGGGTGAAGCAGTATTTT.